One sample yielded the 19 T cell receptor beta chains listed below, sequenced in a study of blood T cell repertoires in COVID-19. Profiling relied on immunoSEQ multiplex PCR, and the TCRdb table lists in-frame clones only, not all of them. The sample yields 100,000 to 150,000 clones, about 87% seen once. Sequenced input: peripheral blood. The receptor set was obtained from a man aged 45-65 years with active COVID-19.

V usage is TRBV9 and J usage is TRBJ2-1; TRBD1 agrees at 7 bases. V dropped 4 bases and J dropped 7; count of bases not matched to a gene: 8. From germline, CDR1 is SGDLS and CDR2 YYNGEE. The CDR3 loop spans 14 amino acids. CDR3 nucleotides: TGTGCCAGCAGCACCCGACAGGGTAAAAATGAGCAGTTCTTC. This gives the protein CASSTRQGKNEQFF.

This clone was detected once. The rearrangement links TRBV6-5 to TRBJ2-1, with no clear D. The CDR3 consists of 13 residues. Trimming took off 6 bases at V and 0 bases at J, with 6 bases between the two ends. Germline-derived CDR1 and CDR2 are MNHEY and SVGAGI. CDR3 in amino acids: CASSFSSYNEQFF. The CDR3, as DNA: TGTGCCAGCAGCTTCAGCTCCTACAATGAGCAGTTCTTC.

In DNA, the CDR3 is TGTGCCAGCAGCCAGGGGGAGGTTGGCTACACCTTC. Translation: CASSQGEVGYTF. The chain joins TRBV11-2 to TRBJ1-2; 7 nucleotides line up with TRBD1. The CDR3 runs to 12 residues. Looked up from germline, CDR1 is SGHAT and CDR2 is FQNNGV. V was clipped by 5 bases and J by 7 bases; unmatched bases: 4.

The chain couples TRBV7-6 to TRBJ2-3; 10 bases are a match to TRBD2. Germline V gene data show CDR1 as SGHVS and CDR2 as FNYEAQ. The V and J ends lost 0 bases and 0 bases, in that order; junction bases with no gene match: 9. The CDR3 is 19 residues long. This CDR3 is CASSLAPEASGGSTDTQYF. Written as DNA, the CDR3 is TGTGCCAGCAGCTTAGCGCCGGAGGCTAGCGGGGGTAGCACAGATACGCAGTATTTT. Based on the CDR3 plus reference TRBV7-6 and TRBJ2-3, the full variable domain is GAGVSQSPRYKVTKRGQDVALRCDPISGHVSLYWYRQALGQGPEFLTYFNYEAQQDKSGLPNDRFSAERPEGSISTLTIQRTEQRDSAMYRCASSLAPEASGGSTDTQYFGPGTRLTVL.

This clone was seen a single time. This chain connects TRBV11-2 to TRBJ2-7, with D possibly TRBD1 on 6 matching bases. V lost 0 bases and J lost 6, with 9 bases in between. This CDR3 comprises 13 residues. Germline CDR1 SGHAT, CDR2 FQNNGV. DNA for the CDR3: TGTGCCAGCAGCTTAGATCCAGGGGCCGAGCAGTACTTC. It codes for CASSLDPGAEQYF.

CDR3 in DNA: TGTGCCAGCAGCCCAGGACAGGGGGTGGGAGTTAACTATGGCTACACCTTC. It is translated as CASSPGQGVGVNYGYTF. The chain carries TRBV11-2 and TRBJ1-2; 10 positions match TRBD1. The trim removed 5 bases at V and 1 base at J, leaving 10 bases unmatched. CDR3 length: 17 residues. Germline CDR1 reads SGHAT; CDR2 reads FQNNGV. Supplemented by reference TRBV11-2 and TRBJ1-2, the full variable domain reads EAGVAQSPRYKIIEKRQSVAFWCNPISGHATLYWYQQILGQGPKLLIQFQNNGVVDDSQLPKDRFSAERLKGVDSTLKIQPAKLEDSAVYLCASSPGQGVGVNYGYTFGSGTRLTVV.

This chain links TRBV11-2 with TRBJ2-5; 10 nucleotides agree with TRBD2. The CDR3 extends over 15 amino acids. In germline, CDR1 is SGHAT, CDR2 FQNNGV. J lost 5 bases, V lost 5 bases, and 8 bases had no gene match. The CDR3 here is CASSHSGGAGETQYF. The CDR3 DNA follows: TGTGCCAGCAGCCACAGCGGGGGGGCCGGTGAGACCCAGTACTTC.

The chain couples TRBV7-9 to TRBJ1-1, with a weak D call TRBD1 (5 bases). Germline V CDR1 and CDR2: SEHNR, FQNEAQ (reference sequence). V was clipped by 4 bases and J by 7 bases, with 10 bases between them. The CDR3 length is 12 residues. CDR3 in amino acids: CASSYRNNEAFF. The CDR3 DNA reads TGTGCCAGCAGCTACAGGAATAATGAAGCTTTCTTT. Full variable domain (outside the CDR3, taken from reference TRBV7-9 and TRBJ1-1): DTGVSQNPRHKITKRGQNVTFRCDPISEHNRLYWYRQTLGQGPEFLTYFQNEAQLEKSRLLSDRFSAERPKGSFSTLEIQRTEQGDSAMYLCASSYRNNEAFFGQGTRLTVV.

The chain carries TRBV19 and TRBJ2-3; TRBD2 is a possible D gene (7 bases). With 10 bases removed from V and 5 bases from J, the gap between germline ends came to 16 bases. This CDR3 region has 13 residues. Germline V CDR1 and CDR2: LNHDA, SQIVND (reference sequence). CDR3 DNA sequence: TGTGCCATCTCCGGGGGGCCGAAAGATACGCAGTATTTT. This codes for CAISGGPKDTQYF.

This clone was seen once. The genes are TRBV5-3 and TRBJ1-5; the match to TRBD1 covers 8 bases. TRBV5-3 is an ORF; its function is uncertain. This CDR3 has 16 amino acids. V lost 4 bases and J lost 1; bases outside the gene matches: 7. CDR3 sequence reads: CARSPRTGLSNQPQHF. The CDR3 region has the DNA TGTGCCAGAAGCCCCCGGACAGGGTTAAGCAATCAGCCCCAGCATTTT.

The J gene is TRBJ2-2, the V gene TRBV19, with D maybe TRBD1 (5 bases). The CDR3 is 14 residues long. CDR1 is LNHDA, CDR2 SQIVND, per germline (reference sequence). Trimming stripped 9 bases from V and 1 base from J, with 12 bases between. The CDR3 here is CASSRVGNTGELFF. CDR3 sequence (DNA): TGTGCCAGCTCCAGGGTGGGGAACACCGGGGAGCTGTTTTTT.

J is TRBJ1-3 and V is TRBV27; tentative D call: TRBD1 (6 bases). The CDR3 totals 15 residues. The germline V and J ends were trimmed by 7 bases and 7 bases, with 20 bases remaining between them. Germline-derived CDR1 and CDR2 are MNHEY and SMNVEV (reference sequence). For the CDR3, the DNA is TGTGCCAGCAAAGTGACTACAGGGAGTAGCAACACCATATATTTT. This translates into CASKVTTGSSNTIYF.

This clone was seen just once. This chain links TRBV15 with TRBJ1-6; a weak D match, TRBD1 (6 bases). CDR3 size: 14 residues. Looked up from germline, CDR1 is LNHNV and CDR2 is YYDKDF (reference sequence). Trimming took 7 bases from V and 10 from J, leaving 17 bases between them. The CDR3 DNA reads as TGTGCCACCACTCCGGGACAACTTGGGTCACCCCTCCACTTT. The encoded protein is CATTPGQLGSPLHF. Drawing the rest from reference TRBV15 and TRBJ1-6, the complete variable domain is DAMVIQNPRYQVTQFGKPVTLSCSQTLNHNVMYWYQQKSSQAPKLLFHYYDKDFNNEADTPDNFQSRRPNTSFCFLDIRSPGLGDTAMYLCATTPGQLGSPLHFGNGTRLTVT.

The chain is built from TRBV12-1 and TRBJ2-2; TRBD2 was called by the table and not checked on the DNA. TRBV12-1 corresponds to a pseudogene. The CDR3 runs 21 residues. The CDR3, as DNA: TGTGCCAGCAGCTTCTGGTTTAGGGTGTGTTATGGGGACTCGTACACCGGGGAGCTGTTTTTT. Its translation: CASSFWFRVCYGDSYTGELFF.

This clone occurred a few times. This chain connects TRBV5-5 to TRBJ2-1; D ambiguous. The CDR3 consists of 14 residues. From germline, CDR1 is SGHKS and CDR2 YYEKEE (reference sequence). V was trimmed by 3 bases and J by 3 bases, leaving 10 bases between them. CDR3 in amino acids: CASSSEADYNEQFF. Written as DNA, the CDR3 is TGTGCCAGCAGCTCCGAGGCGGACTACAATGAGCAGTTCTTC.

The chain has TRBV9 and TRBJ1-2, with 9 bases fitting TRBD1. V was pared by 4 bases and J by 5 bases, with 6 bases of the junction left unmatched. This CDR3 region has 14 residues. Per the germline V gene, CDR1 is SGDLS and CDR2 is YYNGEE. The CDR3: CASSPGDRDYGYTF. The CDR3 coding sequence is TGTGCCAGCAGCCCCGGGGACAGGGATTATGGCTACACCTTC.

The chain employs TRBV21-1 and TRBJ2-7; TRBD2, as called in the table, went unchecked against the DNA. TRBV21-1 corresponds to a pseudogene. The CDR3 is 14 amino acids. CDR3 region: CASSKARVNYEQYF. DNA for the CDR3: TGTGCCAGCAGCAAGGCTCGGGTAAACTACGAGCAGTACTTC.

The CDR3 DNA follows: TGTGCCAGCAGCTCCCCCAACCGGGATGAGCAGTTCTTC. Translating gives CASSSPNRDEQFF. This chain uses TRBV11-1 with TRBJ2-1; the D is unclear. Germline CDR1 SGHAT, CDR2 FQDESV (reference sequence). V was trimmed by 4 bases and J by 8 bases, leaving 12 bases between them. The CDR3 extends over 13 amino acids.

The rearrangement joins TRBV7-9 to TRBJ2-5, with 10 bases lining up with TRBD1. J lost 5 bases, V lost 4 bases, and 10 bases had no gene match. The CDR3 runs 16 residues. Looked up from germline, CDR1 is SEHNR and CDR2 is FQNEAQ (reference sequence). CDR3 DNA: TGTGCCAGCAGCTCCTCCGGGACAGGGGTAATGGAGACCCAGTACTTC. As protein: CASSSSGTGVMETQYF.